These 28 T cell receptor beta chains originate from one sample sequenced in a study of blood T cell repertoires in COVID-19. Assay used: immunoSEQ multiplex PCR; TCRdb lists only in-frame clones, some missing. The sample consists of some 250,000 clones, about four fifths of them appearing once. Material: peripheral blood. These receptors all come from a woman between 18 and 29 years old with acute or convalescent COVID-19.

The rearrangement joins TRBV4-1 to TRBJ1-4; D possibly corresponds to TRBD1 (6 bases). Germline values: CDR1 MGHRA, CDR2 YSYEKL. The V end was cut by 1 base, the J end by 4 bases, with 10 bases between. This CDR3 region has 15 residues. CDR3 residues: CASSQAGQNNEKLFF. CDR3 DNA sequence: TGCGCCAGCAGCCAAGCCGGACAGAATAATGAAAAACTGTTTTTT.

The CDR3 DNA reads TGTGCCAGCAGCCGAAACAGGGCCTCCTACGAGCAGTACTTC. Residues: CASSRNRASYEQYF. The chain joins TRBV14 to TRBJ2-7; TRBD1 might be the D (6 bases). CDR1 SGHDN and CDR2 FVKESK come from the germline V gene. Trimming stripped 4 bases from V and 0 bases from J, with 10 bases between. The CDR3 consists of 14 residues.

The V call is TRBV3-1 (or the pseudogene TRBV3-2), the J call TRBJ1-6; the match to TRBD1 covers 9 bases. Germline trimming cut 4 bases from V and 8 bases from J; bases unmatched to any gene: 6. The CDR3 sequence is 15 residues long. In germline, CDR1 is LGHDT, CDR2 YNNKEL (reference sequence). The CDR3 coding sequence is TGTGCCAGCAGCCCGGGACAGGGAGTTGATTCACCCCTCCACTTT. The encoded protein is CASSPGQGVDSPLHF.

The chain employs TRBV24-1 and TRBJ1-2, with 9 positions matching TRBD1. Germline CDR1 KGHDR, CDR2 SFDVKD. The CDR3 extends over 17 amino acids. Germline trimming cut 1 base from V and 0 bases from J; bases unmatched to any gene: 5. The CDR3: CATSDFLGTGTNYGYTF. CDR3 coding DNA: TGTGCCACCAGTGATTTTTTAGGGACAGGGACTAACTATGGCTACACCTTC.

V and J are TRBV19 and TRBJ2-7; D not resolved. V lost 8 bases and J 2 bases, leaving 16 bases between the germline ends. This CDR3 spans 14 amino acids. Germline lookup yields CDR1 LNHDA and CDR2 SQIVND (reference sequence). This chain's CDR3 is CASSERRPPYEQYF. CDR3 bases: TGTGCCAGTTCCGAGAGGCGCCCTCCCTACGAGCAGTACTTC. Combining the CDR3 with reference TRBV19 and TRBJ2-7 gives the whole variable domain DGGITQSPKYLFRKEGQNVTLSCEQNLNHDAMYWYRQDPGQGLRLIYYSQIVNDFQKGDIAEGYSVSREKKESFPLTVTSAQKNPTAFYLCASSERRPPYEQYFGPGTRLTVT.

The CDR3, as DNA: TGTGCCACCAGTGACCTCAGACAGGGGCTACAAGAGACCCAGTACTTC. This sequence encodes CATSDLRQGLQETQYF. The J gene is TRBJ2-5, the V gene TRBV24-1; 8 bases map to TRBD1. After removal of 4 bases from V and 2 bases from J, the junction contained 8 bases not matched to a gene. Germline lookup yields CDR1 KGHDR and CDR2 SFDVKD. This CDR3 has 16 amino acids.

The chain combines TRBV11-2 with TRBJ2-7, with 10 bases aligning to TRBD2. The V segment lost 5 bases and the J segment 3 bases; nucleotides outside the gene matches: 7. Germline V CDR1 and CDR2: SGHAT, FQNNGV. The CDR3 spans 15 residues. The chain's CDR3 is CASSPLRTSGYEQYF. In nucleotides, the CDR3 is TGTGCCAGCAGCCCTTTGAGGACTAGCGGCTACGAGCAGTACTTC.

The chain links TRBV21-1 to TRBJ2-1; TRBD2, the D gene given by the table, was not confirmed from the DNA. TRBV21-1 is designated a pseudogene. This CDR3 has 21 amino acids. The CDR3 here is CASSSPTLPSGRLRSYNEQFF. The CDR3, as DNA: TGTGCCAGCAGCTCCCCGACACTACCTAGCGGACGTCTCCGCTCCTACAATGAGCAGTTCTTC.

This chain uses TRBV6-5 with TRBJ2-3, with 7 bases matching TRBD2. The length of the CDR3 is 15 residues. Unmatched junction bases numbered 14, after V lost 8 bases and J lost 6 bases. Germline V gene sequence: CDR1 MNHEY, CDR2 SVGAGI. As DNA, the CDR3 is TGTGCCAGCCGCGCGCCGGCGGGAGCTTTGGATACGCAGTATTTT. Residues: CASRAPAGALDTQYF.

This clone was counted between two and nine times. The J gene is TRBJ1-2, the V gene TRBV10-3; TRBD1 might be the D (6 bases). This CDR3 comprises 14 residues. Germline lookup yields CDR1 ENHRY and CDR2 SYGVKD. Trimming cost V 5 bases and J 5 bases, with 15 bases left between them. CDR3 loop: CAISRPGVEYGYTF. CDR3 DNA sequence: TGTGCCATCAGTCGGCCAGGGGTAGAATATGGCTACACCTTC.

The rearrangement links TRBV7-9 to TRBJ2-2; 11 bases map to TRBD2. The CDR3 extends over 16 amino acids. Germline V gene lookup returns CDR1 SEHNR and CDR2 FQNEAQ (reference sequence). With V trimmed by 5 bases and J by 5 bases, 7 bases remained unmatched. The CDR3 bases are TGTGCCAGCAGCCCTACTAGCGGGAGAGGAACCGGGGAGCTGTTTTTT. Translated, it gives CASSPTSGRGTGELFF.

This clone has a handful of counts. This sequence joins TRBV6-6 and TRBJ1-2; 8 bases are a match to TRBD1. Trimming removed 6 bases from V and 7 bases from J; junction bases left unmatched: 13. Germline assignment: CDR1 MNHNY and CDR2 SVGAGI (reference sequence). The CDR3 consists of 15 residues. The CDR3 DNA reads as TGTGCCAGCAGCCCCAGGACAGGGTTAAGTATTGGCTACACCTTC. Translated: CASSPRTGLSIGYTF.

The chain uses TRBV5-8 and TRBJ2-7, with 7 nucleotides matching TRBD2. Germline trimming cut 4 bases from V and 7 bases from J; bases unmatched to any gene: 14. Germline lookup yields CDR1 SGHTS and CDR2 YDEGEE. The CDR3 is 15 residues long. The DNA for the CDR3 is TGTGCCAGCAGCCCTCTGTTTCGGAGCGGGGTAGAGCAGTACTTC. Amino acids: CASSPLFRSGVEQYF.

The chain recombines TRBV29-1 with TRBJ1-1, with D unresolved. CDR3 length: 11 residues. The germline CDR1 and CDR2 sequences are SQVTM and ANQGSEA. V lost 4 bases to trimming and J lost 0 bases, with 3 bases between them. CDR3 bases: TGCAGCGTTGGTATGAACACTGAAGCTTTCTTT. It encodes CSVGMNTEAFF.

The chain is built from TRBV28 and TRBJ2-5; 7 bases are shared with TRBD1. The CDR3 runs to 14 residues. The germline V gene has CDR1 MDHEN and CDR2 SYDVKM. V lost 4 bases, J lost 3 bases, and 5 bases stayed unmatched. CDR3 bases: TGTGCCAGCAGTTCCCCTCAGGGGGAAGAGACCCAGTACTTC. It yields the protein CASSSPQGEETQYF.

The V gene is TRBV18, the J gene TRBJ2-7, with 8 nucleotides matching TRBD2. CDR1 and CDR2 (germline): KGHSH, LQKENI. The CDR3 runs 15 residues. The trim removed 0 bases at V and 1 base at J, leaving 2 bases unmatched. The DNA of the CDR3 is TGTGCCAGCTCACCACCAGCTAGCGGGTCCTACGAGCAGTACTTC. Residues: CASSPPASGSYEQYF.

The genes are TRBV5-1 and TRBJ2-3; 9 bases fit TRBD1. Germline V lookup: CDR1 SGHRS, CDR2 YFSETQ. The CDR3 covers 15 residues. V trimming: 2 bases; J trimming: 5 bases; junction bases outside the gene matches: 6. The CDR3 sequence: CASSFDRGIIDTQYF. The CDR3 DNA follows: TGCGCCAGCAGCTTTGACAGGGGGATTATAGATACGCAGTATTTT. The whole variable domain, remainder taken from reference TRBV5-1 and TRBJ2-3, is KAGVTQTPRYLIKTRGQQVTLSCSPISGHRSVSWYQQTPGQGLQFLFEYFSETQRNKGNFPGRFSGRQFSNSRSEMNVSTLELGDSALYLCASSFDRGIIDTQYFGPGTRLTVL.

The rearrangement uses TRBV5-1 and TRBJ2-7, with 8 positions matching TRBD2. Trimming took 0 bases from V and 1 from J; bases not matched to a gene: 3. Per the germline V gene, CDR1 is SGHRS and CDR2 is YFSETQ. This CDR3 has 15 residues. As DNA, the CDR3 is TGCGCCAGCAGCTTGGCCGGGACTAGATCCTACGAGCAGTACTTC. This translates into CASSLAGTRSYEQYF.

V gene TRBV29-1 combines with J gene TRBJ2-1; D ambiguous. Trimming took off 3 bases at V and 4 bases at J, with 7 bases between the two ends. Germline loops: CDR1 SQVTM, CDR2 ANQGSEA. The CDR3 loop spans 12 amino acids. This CDR3 reads CSVDRFYNEQFF. CDR3 bases: TGCAGCGTTGACAGATTTTACAATGAGCAGTTCTTC.

The chain couples TRBV3-1 (or the pseudogene TRBV3-2) to TRBJ1-2, with a tentative D call TRBD1 (6 bases). Germline V gene sequence: CDR1 LGHDT, CDR2 YNNKEL (reference sequence). The CDR3 runs to 16 residues. V was clipped by 6 bases and J by 4 bases, with 21 bases between them. CDR3 nucleotide sequence: TGTGCCAGCAGACCGGCGGGGGGGCGGAAGATCTATGGCTACACCTTC. Its protein product is CASRPAGGRKIYGYTF.

The chain recombines TRBV15 with TRBJ2-7; 8 bases align to TRBD1. The germline V gene encodes CDR1 LNHNV and CDR2 YYDKDF (reference sequence). The CDR3 has 15 amino acids. Losses at the gene ends were 1 base for V and 3 bases for J; bases not matched to a gene: 5. The chain's CDR3 is CATSRAGTGVYEQYF. The CDR3 nucleotides are TGTGCCACCAGCAGAGCCGGGACAGGTGTCTACGAGCAGTACTTC.

The chain has TRBV7-8 and TRBJ2-1; no firm D call. V lost 1 base and J 4 bases, leaving 5 bases between the germline ends. CDR1 and CDR2 from the germline V gene are SGHVS and FQNEAQ. The CDR3 runs to 13 residues. The CDR3 coding sequence is TGTGCCAGCAGCTTAGGACTTTACAATGAGCAGTTCTTC. It yields the protein CASSLGLYNEQFF.

V and J are TRBV11-2 and TRBJ2-3; D perhaps matches TRBD1 (6 bases). The CDR3 is 15 amino acids. The germline V gene encodes CDR1 SGHAT and CDR2 FQNNGV. Trimming removed 3 bases from V and 3 bases from J, with 13 bases in between. The CDR3 DNA follows: TGTGCCAGCAGCTTCAGGGGTCACAGGACAGATACGCAGTATTTT. It yields the protein CASSFRGHRTDTQYF.

The chain combines TRBV27 with TRBJ1-5, with D perhaps TRBD1 (5 bases). The length of the CDR3 is 15 residues. Trimming left V 5 bases short and J 2 bases short, with 13 bases between. Per germline, CDR1 MNHEY and CDR2 SMNVEV (reference sequence). CDR3 in DNA: TGTGCCAGCAGTCCTATCCCGGGGGGCAATCAGCCCCAGCATTTT. It codes for CASSPIPGGNQPQHF.

The chain combines TRBV28 with TRBJ2-3; 8 nucleotides match TRBD1. The CDR3 has 16 residues. Trimming removed 3 bases from V and 0 bases from J; junction bases left unmatched: 5. Germline lookup yields CDR1 MDHEN and CDR2 SYDVKM. Here the CDR3 reads CASSFSGQGSTDTQYF. In nucleotides, the CDR3 is TGTGCCAGCAGTTTCTCCGGACAGGGTAGCACAGATACGCAGTATTTT.

The chain links TRBV2 to TRBJ2-1, with D perhaps matching TRBD2 (5 bases). CDR1 and CDR2 (germline): SNHLY, FYNNEI. This CDR3 spans 12 amino acids. Trimming took 10 bases from V and 4 from J, leaving 11 bases between them. This CDR3 reads CANMDFYNEQFF. As DNA, the CDR3 is TGTGCCAACATGGACTTTTACAATGAGCAGTTCTTC.

The chain combines TRBV19 with TRBJ1-5, with TRBD1 matching 7 bases. The CDR3 length is 15 residues. V lost 3 bases, J lost 2 bases, and 4 bases stayed unmatched. CDR1 and CDR2 (germline): LNHDA, SQIVND (reference sequence). CDR3 in DNA: TGTGCCAGTAGTATGGTAACAGGGGGCAATCAGCCCCAGCATTTT. This sequence encodes CASSMVTGGNQPQHF.

V and J are TRBV12-3 or TRBV12-4 and TRBJ2-1, with a possible D match to TRBD2 (6 bases). Deletions cut 9 bases from V and 7 bases from J, with 7 bases between. This CDR3 region has 10 residues. Here the CDR3 reads CASGGNEQFF. Here the CDR3 DNA reads TGTGCCAGTGGGGGGAATGAGCAGTTCTTC.